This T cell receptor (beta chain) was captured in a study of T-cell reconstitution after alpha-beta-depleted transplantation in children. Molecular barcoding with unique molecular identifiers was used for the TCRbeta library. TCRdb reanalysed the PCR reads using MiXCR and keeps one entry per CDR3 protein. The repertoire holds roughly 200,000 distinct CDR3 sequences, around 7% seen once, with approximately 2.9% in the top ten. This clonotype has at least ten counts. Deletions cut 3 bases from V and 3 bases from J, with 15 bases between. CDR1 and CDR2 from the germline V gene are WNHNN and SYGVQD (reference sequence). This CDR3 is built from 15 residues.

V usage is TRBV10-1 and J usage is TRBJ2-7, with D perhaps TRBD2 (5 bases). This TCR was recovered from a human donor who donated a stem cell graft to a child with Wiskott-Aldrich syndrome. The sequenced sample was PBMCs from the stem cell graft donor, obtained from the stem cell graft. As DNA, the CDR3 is TGCGCCAGCAGTGAAAGTGGGAGACGGGGCTACGAGCAGTACTTC. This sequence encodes CASSESGRRGYEQYF.